The next 9 T cell receptor beta chains were all read from a single sample in a study of blood T cell repertoires in COVID-19. Clones were read by immunoSEQ multiplex PCR, and TCRdb kept only the in-frame ones, dropping some. The sample has 70,000 to 95,000 clones; just under 80% are singletons. Sample: peripheral blood. These receptors all come from a human donor in a cohort sampled during active COVID-19.

This clone was counted ten times or more. J is TRBJ2-3 and V is TRBV6-4; 12 nucleotides line up with TRBD2. The CDR3 loop spans 16 amino acids. J lost 2 bases, V lost 5 bases, and 5 bases had no gene match. Germline CDR1 reads MRHNA; CDR2 reads SNTAGT. The CDR3 protein is CASSRTSGVPTDTQYF. The CDR3, as DNA: TGTGCCAGCAGTAGGACTAGCGGGGTACCCACAGATACGCAGTATTTT.

The chain couples TRBV24-1 to TRBJ2-2; 7 bases agree with TRBD1. The germline V gene encodes CDR1 KGHDR and CDR2 SFDVKD. CDR3 length: 15 amino acids. Unmatched junction bases numbered 7, after V lost 10 bases and J lost 0 bases. CDR3 sequence reads: CATTPGQTNTGELFF. Written as DNA, the CDR3 is TGTGCCACGACGCCGGGACAGACGAACACCGGGGAGCTGTTTTTT.

This chain links TRBV6-6 with TRBJ1-1; D is unresolved. Germline loops: CDR1 MNHNY, CDR2 SVGAGI (reference sequence). The CDR3 consists of 15 residues. The V end was cut by 6 bases, the J end by 2 bases, with 16 bases between. Written as DNA, the CDR3 is TGTGCCAGCAGACATAGTCTAGGGAGAAACACTGAAGCTTTCTTT. It translates to CASRHSLGRNTEAFF.

This chain joins TRBV27 and TRBJ1-5; D gene unclear. The CDR3 has 14 amino acids. CDR1 and CDR2 (germline): MNHEY, SMNVEV (reference sequence). The ends were cut back, 5 bases at V and 0 bases at J, with 8 bases in the middle. CDR3 in DNA: TGTGCCAGCAGTCCGGGTTTTAGCAATCAGCCCCAGCATTTT. Translated, it gives CASSPGFSNQPQHF.

This clone was seen ten or more times. V usage is TRBV5-8 and J usage is TRBJ1-1, with no clear D. Trimming pared 2 bases from V and 11 bases from J, leaving 10 bases between. Germline CDR1 SGHTS, CDR2 YDEGEE. The CDR3 length is 11 residues. The CDR3 reads CASSLDSSAFF. CDR3 bases: TGTGCCAGCAGCTTAGACTCATCGGCTTTCTTT. The entire variable domain, with the rest obtained from reference TRBV5-8 and TRBJ1-1, is as follows: EAGVTQSPTHLIKTRGQQATLRCSPISGHTSVYWYQQALGLGLQFLLWYDEGEERNRGNFPPRFSGRQFPNYSSELNVNALELEDSALYLCASSLDSSAFFGQGTRLTVV.

The chain recombines TRBV9 with TRBJ2-1; 12 bases match TRBD2. The CDR3 runs to 14 residues. V gave up 0 bases and J gave up 10 bases; unmatched junction bases: 2. Germline CDR1 SGDLS, CDR2 YYNGEE. CDR3 amino acids: CASSVVGTSGEQFF. The CDR3 DNA is TGTGCCAGCAGCGTAGTGGGGACTAGCGGGGAGCAGTTCTTC.

This clone has just one count. V is TRBV19 and J is TRBJ2-3, with TRBD2 identical over 7 bases. Germline V gene data show CDR1 as LNHDA and CDR2 as SQIVND (reference sequence). V dropped 10 bases and J dropped 3; count of bases not matched to a gene: 13. This CDR3 has 15 residues. As DNA, the CDR3 is TGTGCCACACAACCCGGGACTACCAGGACAGATACGCAGTATTTT. This sequence encodes CATQPGTTRTDTQYF.

This sequence joins TRBV28 and TRBJ1-2; D gene unclear. Looked up from germline, CDR1 is MDHEN and CDR2 is SYDVKM. The CDR3 is made up of 11 amino acids. V lost 8 bases to trimming and J lost 6 bases, with 10 bases between them. The CDR3 DNA reads TGTGCCAGCGGCGGTTTTAATGGCTACACCTTC. The encoded protein is CASGGFNGYTF.

This clone was seen a single time. The chain recombines TRBV28 with TRBJ1-2, with D hard to call. The CDR3 is made up of 12 amino acids. In germline, CDR1 is MDHEN, CDR2 SYDVKM. With 6 bases removed from V and 14 bases from J, the gap between germline ends came to 19 bases. This CDR3 is CASSPEGRVGTF. In DNA form, the CDR3 reads TGTGCCAGCAGCCCCGAAGGGAGGGTAGGGACCTTC.